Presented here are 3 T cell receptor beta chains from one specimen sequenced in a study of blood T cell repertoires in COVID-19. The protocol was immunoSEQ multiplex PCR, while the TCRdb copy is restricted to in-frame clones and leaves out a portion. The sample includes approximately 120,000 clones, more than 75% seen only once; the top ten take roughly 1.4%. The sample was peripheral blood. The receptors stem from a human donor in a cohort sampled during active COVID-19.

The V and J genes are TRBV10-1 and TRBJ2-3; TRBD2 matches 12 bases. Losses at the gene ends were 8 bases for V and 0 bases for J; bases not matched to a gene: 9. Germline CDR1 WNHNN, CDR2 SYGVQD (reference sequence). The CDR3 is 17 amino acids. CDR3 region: CASSTGLAGVSTDTQYF. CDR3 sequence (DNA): TGCGCCAGCTCGACGGGACTAGCGGGTGTTAGCACAGATACGCAGTATTTT.

The CDR3 is CASSSRDRGYGANVLTF. For the CDR3, the DNA is TGTGCCAGCAGCTCTAGGGACAGGGGGTATGGGGCCAACGTCCTGACTTTC. The V gene is TRBV11-2, the J gene TRBJ2-6, with 11 bases lining up with TRBD1. Per the germline V gene, CDR1 is SGHAT and CDR2 is FQNNGV. The CDR3 contains 17 residues. V shed 4 bases and J 3 bases; nucleotides not matched to a gene: 5.

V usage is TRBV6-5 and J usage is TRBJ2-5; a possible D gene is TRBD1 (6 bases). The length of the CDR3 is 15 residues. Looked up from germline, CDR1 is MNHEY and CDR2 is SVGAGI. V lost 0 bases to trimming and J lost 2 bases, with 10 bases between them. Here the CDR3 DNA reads TGTGCCAGCAGTTACTCGAAAGGGGGACAAGAGACCCAGTACTTC. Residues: CASSYSKGGQETQYF.